This T cell receptor (beta chain) was retrieved from a study of shared clonotypes between healthy human individuals. Looking at the study overall: Per-donor plates numbered three CD4 naive, three CD4 memory, two CD8 naive and one CD8 memory.

This CDR3 has 15 amino acids. The V and J ends lost 4 bases and 3 bases, in that order; junction bases with no gene match: 7. Germline loops: CDR1 SGHVS, CDR2 FNYEAQ. This clone was detected once. The donors were all Caucasian adults (living in Nashville, Tennessee). The sorted-subset replicate PCRs were given around 200 ng DNA, which is approximately 30,000 T cell genomes. Repertoires were generated with immunoSEQ multiplex PCR, while TCRdb's copy carries only in-frame clones and drops some. Among 2 million to 2.5 million clones listed, 95% were seen once. The sequenced sample consisted of naive CD4+ T cells sorted from blood. Subset denoted: CD45RA+ positively selected. This chain links TRBV7-6 with TRBJ2-3; 7 bases fit TRBD1. The sequence was collected from a man aged 18 to 30 in good health. CDR3 region: CASSSGTVPTDTQYF. CDR3 sequence (DNA): TGTGCCAGCAGCTCCGGGACAGTCCCGACAGATACGCAGTATTTT.